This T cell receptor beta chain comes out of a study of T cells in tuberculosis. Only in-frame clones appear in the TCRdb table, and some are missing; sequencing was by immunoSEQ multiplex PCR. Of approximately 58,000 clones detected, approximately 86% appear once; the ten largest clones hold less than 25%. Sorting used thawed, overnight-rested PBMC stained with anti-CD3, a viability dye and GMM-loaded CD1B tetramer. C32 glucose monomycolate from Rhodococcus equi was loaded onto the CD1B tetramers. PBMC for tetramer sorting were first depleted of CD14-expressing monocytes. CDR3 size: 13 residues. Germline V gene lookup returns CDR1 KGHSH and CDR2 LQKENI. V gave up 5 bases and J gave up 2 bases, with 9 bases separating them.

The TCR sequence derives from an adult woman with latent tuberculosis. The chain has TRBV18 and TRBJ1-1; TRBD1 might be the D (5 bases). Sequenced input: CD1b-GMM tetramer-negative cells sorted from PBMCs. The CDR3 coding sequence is TGTGCCAGCTCATCTACAGGTAACACTGAAGCTTTCTTT. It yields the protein CASSSTGNTEAFF.